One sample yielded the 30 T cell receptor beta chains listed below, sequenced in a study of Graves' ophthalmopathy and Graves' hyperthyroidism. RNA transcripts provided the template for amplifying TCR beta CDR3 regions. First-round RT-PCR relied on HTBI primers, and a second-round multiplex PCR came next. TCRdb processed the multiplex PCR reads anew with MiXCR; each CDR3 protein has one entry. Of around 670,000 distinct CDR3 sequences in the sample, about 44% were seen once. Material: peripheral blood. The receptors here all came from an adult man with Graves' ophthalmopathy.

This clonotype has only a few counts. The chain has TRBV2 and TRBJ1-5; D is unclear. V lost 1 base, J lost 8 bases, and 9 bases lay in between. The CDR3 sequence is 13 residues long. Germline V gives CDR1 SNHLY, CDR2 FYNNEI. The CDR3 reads CASSEGRVEPQHF. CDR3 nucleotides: TGTGCCAGCAGTGAAGGTCGAGTGGAGCCCCAGCATTTT.

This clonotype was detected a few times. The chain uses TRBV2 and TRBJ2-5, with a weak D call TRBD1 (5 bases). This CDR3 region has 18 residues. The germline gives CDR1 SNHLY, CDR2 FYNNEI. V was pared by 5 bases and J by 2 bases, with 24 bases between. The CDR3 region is CASSPLVGGARRQETQYF. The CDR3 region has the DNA TGTGCCAGCAGTCCGCTTGTGGGTGGGGCGCGTCGACAAGAGACCCAGTACTTC.

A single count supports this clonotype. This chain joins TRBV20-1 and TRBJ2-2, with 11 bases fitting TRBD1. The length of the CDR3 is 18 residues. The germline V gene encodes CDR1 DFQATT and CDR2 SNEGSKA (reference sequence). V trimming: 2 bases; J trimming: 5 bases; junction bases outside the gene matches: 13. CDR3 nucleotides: TGCAGTGCTAGACCCCGGACAGGGGGCTACGTGAGGACCGGGGAGCTGTTTTTT. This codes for CSARPRTGGYVRTGELFF.

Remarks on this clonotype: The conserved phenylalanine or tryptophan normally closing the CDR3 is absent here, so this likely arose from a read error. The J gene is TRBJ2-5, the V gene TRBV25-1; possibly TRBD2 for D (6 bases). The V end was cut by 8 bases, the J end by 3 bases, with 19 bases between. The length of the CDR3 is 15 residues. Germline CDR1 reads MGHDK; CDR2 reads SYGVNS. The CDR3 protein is CASQDWGLVKETQYL. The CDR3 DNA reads TGTGCCAGCCAAGACTGGGGACTCGTAAAAGAGACCCAGTACCTC.

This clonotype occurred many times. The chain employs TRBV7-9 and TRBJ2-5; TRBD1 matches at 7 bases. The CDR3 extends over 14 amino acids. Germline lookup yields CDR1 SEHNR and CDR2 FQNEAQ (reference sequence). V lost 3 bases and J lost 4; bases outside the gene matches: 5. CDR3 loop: CASSFRGGGETQYF. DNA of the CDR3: TGTGCCAGCAGCTTTCGAGGGGGCGGAGAGACCCAGTACTTC.

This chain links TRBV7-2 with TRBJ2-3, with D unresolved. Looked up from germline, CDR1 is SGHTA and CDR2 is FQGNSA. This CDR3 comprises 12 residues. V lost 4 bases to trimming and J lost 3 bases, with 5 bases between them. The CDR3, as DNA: TGTGCCAGCAGCTCTGTTACAGATACGCAGTATTTT. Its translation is CASSSVTDTQYF.

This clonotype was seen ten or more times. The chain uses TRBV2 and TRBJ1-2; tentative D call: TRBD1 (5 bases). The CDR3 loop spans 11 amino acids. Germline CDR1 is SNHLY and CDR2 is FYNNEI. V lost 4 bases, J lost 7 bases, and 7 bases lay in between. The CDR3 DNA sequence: TGTGCCAGCAGTGGGGGCAGTGGCTACACCTTC. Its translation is CASSGGSGYTF.

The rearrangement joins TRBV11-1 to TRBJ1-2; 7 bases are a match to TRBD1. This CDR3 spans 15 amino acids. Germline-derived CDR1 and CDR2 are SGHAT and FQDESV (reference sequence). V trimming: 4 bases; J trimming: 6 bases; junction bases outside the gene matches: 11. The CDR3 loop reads CASSSNDRQGHGYTF. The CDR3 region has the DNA TGTGCCAGCAGCTCAAACGATAGACAGGGCCATGGCTACACCTTC.

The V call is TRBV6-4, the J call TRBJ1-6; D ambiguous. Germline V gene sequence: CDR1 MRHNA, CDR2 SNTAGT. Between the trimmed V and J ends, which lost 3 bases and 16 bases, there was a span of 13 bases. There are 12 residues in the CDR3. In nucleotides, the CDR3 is TGTGCCAGCAGTGATGGACGACGCTTGCTCCACTTT. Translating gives CASSDGRRLLHF.

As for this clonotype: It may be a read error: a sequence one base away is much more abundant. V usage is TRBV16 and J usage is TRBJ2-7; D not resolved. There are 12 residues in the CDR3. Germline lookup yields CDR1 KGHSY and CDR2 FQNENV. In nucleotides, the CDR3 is TGTGCCAGCAACCAACGCACCTACGAGCAGTACTTC. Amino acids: CASNQRTYEQYF. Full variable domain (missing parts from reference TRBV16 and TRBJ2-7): GEEVAQTPKHLVRGEGQKAKLYCAPIKGHSYVFWYQQVLKNEFKFLISFQNENVFDETGMPKERFSAKCLPNSPCSLEIQATKLEDSAVYFCASNQRTYEQYFGPGTRLTVT.

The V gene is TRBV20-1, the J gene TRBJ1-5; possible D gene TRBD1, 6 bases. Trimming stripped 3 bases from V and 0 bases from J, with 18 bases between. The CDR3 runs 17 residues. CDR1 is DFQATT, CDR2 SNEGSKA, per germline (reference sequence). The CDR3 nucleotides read TGCAGTGCTAGTCCCGAGACAGGAATTAATAGCAATCAGCCCCAGCATTTT. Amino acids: CSASPETGINSNQPQHF.

The CDR3 DNA is TGTGCCTGGAGTGGAGGGAGCATATATGGCTACACCTTC. The encoded protein is CAWSGGSIYGYTF. This chain uses TRBV30 with TRBJ1-2; D is uncertain. V lost 1 base to trimming and J lost 5 bases, with 11 bases between them. The CDR3 has 13 amino acids. CDR1 is GTSNPN and CDR2 is SVGIG in the germline V gene (reference sequence).

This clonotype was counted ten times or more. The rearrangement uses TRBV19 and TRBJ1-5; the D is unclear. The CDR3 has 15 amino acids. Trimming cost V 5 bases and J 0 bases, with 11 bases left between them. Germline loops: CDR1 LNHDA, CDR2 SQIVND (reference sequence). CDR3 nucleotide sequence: TGTGCCAGTAGTTATTCGGAGTATAGCAATCAGCCCCAGCATTTT. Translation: CASSYSEYSNQPQHF. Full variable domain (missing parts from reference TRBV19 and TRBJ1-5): DGGITQSPKYLFRKEGQNVTLSCEQNLNHDAMYWYRQDPGQGLRLIYYSQIVNDFQKGDIAEGYSVSREKKESFPLTVTSAQKNPTAFYLCASSYSEYSNQPQHFGDGTRLSIL.

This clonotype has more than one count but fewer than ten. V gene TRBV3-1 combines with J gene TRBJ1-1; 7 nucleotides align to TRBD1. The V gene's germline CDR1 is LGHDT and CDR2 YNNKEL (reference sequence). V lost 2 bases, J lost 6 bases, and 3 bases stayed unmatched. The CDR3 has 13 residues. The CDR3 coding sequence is TGTGCCAGCAGCCAACCTACAGGGGCTGAAGCTTTCTTT. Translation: CASSQPTGAEAFF. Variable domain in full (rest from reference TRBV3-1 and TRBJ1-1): DTAVSQTPKYLVTQMGNDKSIKCEQNLGHDTMYWYKQDSKKFLKIMFSYNNKELIINETVPNRFSPKSPDKAHLNLHINSLELGDSAVYFCASSQPTGAEAFFGQGTRLTVV.

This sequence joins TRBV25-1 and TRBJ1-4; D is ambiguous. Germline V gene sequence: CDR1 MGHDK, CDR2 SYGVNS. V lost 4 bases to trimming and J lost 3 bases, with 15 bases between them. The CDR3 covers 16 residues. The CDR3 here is CASSASTGSANEKLFF. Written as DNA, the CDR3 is TGTGCCAGCAGTGCGTCGACCGGTAGCGCTAATGAAAAACTGTTTTTT.

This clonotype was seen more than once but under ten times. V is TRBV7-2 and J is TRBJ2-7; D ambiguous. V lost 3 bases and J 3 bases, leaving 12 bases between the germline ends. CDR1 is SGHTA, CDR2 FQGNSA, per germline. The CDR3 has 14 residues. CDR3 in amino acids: CASSLVHQDYEQYF. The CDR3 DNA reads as TGTGCCAGCAGCTTGGTACACCAAGACTACGAGCAGTACTTC.

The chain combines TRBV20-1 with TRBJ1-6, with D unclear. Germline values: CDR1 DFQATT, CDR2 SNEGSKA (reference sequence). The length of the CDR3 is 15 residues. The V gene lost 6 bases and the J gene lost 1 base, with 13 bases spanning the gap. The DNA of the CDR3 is TGCAGTGCCAGCGTCGGGCCTTCCTATAATTCACCCCTCCACTTT. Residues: CSASVGPSYNSPLHF.

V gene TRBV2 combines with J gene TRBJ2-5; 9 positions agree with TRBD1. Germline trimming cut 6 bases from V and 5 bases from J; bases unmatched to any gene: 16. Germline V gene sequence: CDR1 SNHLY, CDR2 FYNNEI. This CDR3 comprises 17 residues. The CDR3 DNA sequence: TGTGCCAGCAGCTTCGGAACCGGGACAGGGAATACCGAGACCCAGTACTTC. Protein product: CASSFGTGTGNTETQYF.

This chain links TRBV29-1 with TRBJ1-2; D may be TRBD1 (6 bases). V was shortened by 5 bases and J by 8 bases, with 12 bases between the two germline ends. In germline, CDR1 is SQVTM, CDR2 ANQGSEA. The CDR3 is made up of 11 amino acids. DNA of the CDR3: TGCAGCGTTAAAGGGGGGCGAGGCTACACCTTC. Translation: CSVKGGRGYTF.

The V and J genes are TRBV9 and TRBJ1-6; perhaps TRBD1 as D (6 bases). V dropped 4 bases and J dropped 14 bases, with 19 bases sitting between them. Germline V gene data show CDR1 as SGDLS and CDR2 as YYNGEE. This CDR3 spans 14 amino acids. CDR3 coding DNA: TGTGCCAGCAGCCCTATAGGCAGGGGCCAGACCCTCCACTTT. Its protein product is CASSPIGRGQTLHF.

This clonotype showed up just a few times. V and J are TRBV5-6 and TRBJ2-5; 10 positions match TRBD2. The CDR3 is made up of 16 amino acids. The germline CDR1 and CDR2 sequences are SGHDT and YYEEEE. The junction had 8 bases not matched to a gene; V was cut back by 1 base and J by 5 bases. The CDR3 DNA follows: TGTGCCAGCAGCTTGTCTCTAGCGGGAGAGCAGGAGACCCAGTACTTC. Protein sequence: CASSLSLAGEQETQYF.

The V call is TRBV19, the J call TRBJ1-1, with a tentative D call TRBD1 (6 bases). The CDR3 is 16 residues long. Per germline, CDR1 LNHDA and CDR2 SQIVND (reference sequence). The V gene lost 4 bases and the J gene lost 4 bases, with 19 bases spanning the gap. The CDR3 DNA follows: TGTGCCAGTAGTAATCGGTATCGGGGGGCCGTCACTGAAGCTTTCTTT. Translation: CASSNRYRGAVTEAFF.

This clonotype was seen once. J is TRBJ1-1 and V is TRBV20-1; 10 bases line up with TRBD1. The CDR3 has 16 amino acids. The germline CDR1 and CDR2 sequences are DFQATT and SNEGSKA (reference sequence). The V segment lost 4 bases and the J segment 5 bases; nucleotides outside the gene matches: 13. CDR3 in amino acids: CSATEVTGGARTEAFF. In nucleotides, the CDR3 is TGCAGTGCTACCGAGGTGACAGGGGGCGCGAGAACTGAAGCTTTCTTT.

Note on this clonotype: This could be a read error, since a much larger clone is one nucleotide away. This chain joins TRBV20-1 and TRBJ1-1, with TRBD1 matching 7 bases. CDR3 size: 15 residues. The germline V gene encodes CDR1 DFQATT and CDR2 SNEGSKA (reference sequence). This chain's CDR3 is CGATTGTVVGSRAFF. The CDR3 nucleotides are TGCGGTGCAACGACCGGGACAGTGGTAGGGAGTAGGGCTTTCTTT.

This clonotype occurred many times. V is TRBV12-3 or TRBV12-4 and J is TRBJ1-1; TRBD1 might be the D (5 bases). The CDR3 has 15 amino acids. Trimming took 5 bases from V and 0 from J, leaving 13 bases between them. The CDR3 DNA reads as TGTGCCAGCAGTCCCCCGGGACGGATGAACACTGAAGCTTTCTTT. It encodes CASSPPGRMNTEAFF.

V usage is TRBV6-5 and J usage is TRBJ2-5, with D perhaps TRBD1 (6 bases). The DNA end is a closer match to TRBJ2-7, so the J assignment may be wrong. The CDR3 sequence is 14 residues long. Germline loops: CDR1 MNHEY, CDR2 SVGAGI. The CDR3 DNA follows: TGTGCCAGCAGTTACGGGGCAGGGGTCAACGAGCAGTACTTC. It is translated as CASSYGAGVNEQYF.

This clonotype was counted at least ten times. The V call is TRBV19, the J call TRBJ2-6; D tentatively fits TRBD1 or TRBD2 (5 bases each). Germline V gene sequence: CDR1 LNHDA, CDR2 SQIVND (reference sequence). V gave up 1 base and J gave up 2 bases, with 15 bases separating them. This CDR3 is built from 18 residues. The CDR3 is CASSIGGWGSTGANVLTF. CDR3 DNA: TGTGCCAGTAGTATAGGAGGTTGGGGGAGTACTGGGGCCAACGTCCTGACTTTC.

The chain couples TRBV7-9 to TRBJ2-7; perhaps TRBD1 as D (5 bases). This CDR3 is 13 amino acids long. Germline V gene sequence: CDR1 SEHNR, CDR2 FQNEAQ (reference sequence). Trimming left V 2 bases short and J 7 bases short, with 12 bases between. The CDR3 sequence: CASSLIGAHEQYF. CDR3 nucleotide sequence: TGTGCCAGCAGCTTAATTGGGGCTCATGAGCAGTACTTC.

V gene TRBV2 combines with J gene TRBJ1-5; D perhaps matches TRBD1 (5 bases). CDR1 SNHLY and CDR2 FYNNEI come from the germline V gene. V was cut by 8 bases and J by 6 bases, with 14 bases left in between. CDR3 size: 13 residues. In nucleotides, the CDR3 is TGTGCCAGCGTTGCGACAGTGGGTCAGCCCCAGCATTTT. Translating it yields CASVATVGQPQHF.

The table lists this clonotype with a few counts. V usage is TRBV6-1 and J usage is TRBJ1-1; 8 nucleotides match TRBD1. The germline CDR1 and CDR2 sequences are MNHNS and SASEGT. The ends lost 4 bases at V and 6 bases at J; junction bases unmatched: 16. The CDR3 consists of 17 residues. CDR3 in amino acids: CASSASSSGGAWAEAFF. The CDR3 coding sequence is TGTGCCAGCAGTGCCTCTTCTTCAGGGGGCGCTTGGGCTGAAGCTTTCTTT.